A selection of T cell receptor beta chains follows, all from one sample in a study of T cell responses to AZD1222 COVID-19 vaccine. Produced via immunoSEQ multiplex PCR; TCRdb's table is partial and in-frame only. The sample lists almost 95,000 clones; 85% were seen once. Specimen: peripheral blood, collected 28 days after the second AZD1222 dose. The receptors originated from an adult who received the AZD1222 COVID-19 vaccine. The CDR3 runs from the conserved cysteine through the conserved F or W. A D gene is named only where the DNA matches it firmly. Rows may omit the clone size; those that give it use once, few, many or a size class.

J gene	D gene	clone size	CDR3 length	V gene	CDR3 protein	CDR3 DNA
TRBJ1-2	TRBD1	once	16	TRBV2	CAISPLRDRAYYGYTF	TGTGCCATCTCCCCCCTCCGGGACAGGGCCTACTATGGCTACACCTTC
TRBJ1-4	-	few	13	TRBV5-4	CASSLSGYGKLFF	TGTGCCAGCAGCTTGTCAGGGTACGGAAAACTGTTTTTT
TRBJ2-1	-	few	15	TRBV10-3	CAISESGGYYNEQFF	TGTGCCATCAGTGAGTCGGGGGGATACTACAATGAGCAGTTCTTC
TRBJ2-3	-	-	16	TRBV11-2	CASSLDQTPRTDTQYF	TGTGCCAGCAGCTTAGACCAGACCCCCCGCACAGATACGCAGTATTTT
TRBJ2-7	TRBD1	-	13	TRBV29-1	CSVLRGHGYEQYF	TGCAGCGTTTTGAGGGGGCACGGGTACGAGCAGTACTTC
TRBJ1-2	-	-	13	TRBV7-2	CASSFDGIYGYTF	TGTGCCAGCAGCTTCGACGGAATCTATGGCTACACCTTC
TRBJ2-3	-	-	16	TRBV4-2	CASSQDYSILTDTQYF	TGTGCCAGCAGCCAAGATTACTCGATTCTCACAGATACGCAGTATTTT
TRBJ1-1	-	-	15	TRBV5-4	CASSLGAPRGTEAFF	TGTGCCAGCAGCTTGGGGGCCCCGAGGGGCACTGAAGCTTTCTTT
TRBJ2-7	-	-	12	TRBV7-9	CASGDGSYEQYF	TGTGCCAGCGGGGACGGCTCCTACGAGCAGTACTTC
TRBJ1-4	-	-	15	TRBV5-1	CASSSSGTENEKLFF	TGCGCCAGCAGCTCGTCCGGGACCGAGAATGAAAAACTGTTTTTT
TRBJ2-1	-	-	13	TRBV5-6	CASMGGPYNEQFF	TGTGCCAGCATGGGCGGACCCTACAATGAGCAGTTCTTC
TRBJ2-1	-	-	14	TRBV6-5	CASRKAEPYNEQFF	TGTGCCAGCAGAAAAGCGGAACCCTACAATGAGCAGTTCTTC
TRBJ2-7	-	-	13	TRBV6-2/TRBV6-3	CASSRPSTYEQYF	TGTGCCAGCAGCCGACCCTCAACCTACGAGCAGTACTTC
TRBJ1-1	TRBD1	-	16	TRBV18	CASSPGTGRLNTEAFF	TGTGCCAGCTCACCGGGGACAGGGCGGCTTAACACTGAAGCTTTCTTT
TRBJ2-5	TRBD2	-	18	TRBV18	CASSPPLGGTPRGEAQYF	TGTGCCAGCTCACCACCCCTTGGCGGGACCCCTCGGGGGGAGGCCCAGTACTTC
TRBJ1-1	-	-	14	TRBV7-6	CASGTVTTNTEAFF	TGTGCCAGCGGGACGGTCACCACGAACACTGAAGCTTTCTTT
TRBJ1-2	-	-	12	TRBV19	CASSFEAYGYTF	TGTGCCAGTAGCTTCGAGGCATATGGCTACACCTTC
TRBJ2-3	TRBD2	-	16	TRBV28	CASMSSGMGRTDTQYF	TGTGCCAGCATGTCTAGCGGGATGGGTAGGACAGATACGCAGTATTTT
TRBJ1-6	-	-	14	TRBV5-1	CASSPVGGASPLHF	TGCGCCAGCAGCCCGGTGGGGGGGGCCTCACCCCTCCACTTT
TRBJ2-1	-	-	15	TRBV25-1	CASSGPWRGQVEQFF	TGTGCCAGCAGTGGTCCATGGCGGGGGCAGGTTGAGCAGTTCTTC
TRBJ1-1	-	-	11	TRBV2	CATDRNTEAFF	TGTGCCACCGACAGGAACACTGAAGCTTTCTTT
TRBJ1-3	-	-	16	TRBV9	CASSVLGGYSGNTIYF	TGTGCCAGCAGCGTACTTGGGGGGTATTCTGGAAACACCATATATTTT
TRBJ2-1	-	-	12	TRBV11-3	CASSSQTEGQFF	TGTGCCAGCAGCTCCCAGACCGAGGGGCAGTTCTTC
TRBJ2-3	TRBD2	-	14	TRBV14	CASSQGPSGGPQYF	TGTGCCAGCAGCCAAGGCCCTAGCGGGGGCCCGCAGTATTTT
TRBJ2-3	TRBD1	-	16	TRBV5-6	CASSENRGPSTDTQYF	TGTGCCAGCAGCGAGAACAGGGGGCCTAGCACAGATACGCAGTATTTT
TRBJ2-6	-	few	15	TRBV24-1	CATSDLGRGANVLTF	TGTGCCACCAGTGATTTAGGGCGGGGGGCCAACGTCCTGACTTTC
TRBJ1-1	-	-	13	TRBV11-2	CASSLGSNTEAFF	TGTGCCAGCAGCTTAGGCAGTAACACTGAAGCTTTCTTT
TRBJ2-2	-	-	16	TRBV9	CASSAADSANTGELFF	TGTGCCAGCAGCGCCGCGGACAGCGCGAACACCGGGGAGCTGTTTTTT
TRBJ1-2	-	-	17	TRBV4-1	CASSQVTLGGPNVGYTF	TGCGCCAGCAGCCAAGTCACCCTTGGGGGACCTAACGTTGGCTACACCTTC
TRBJ1-5	-	once	14	TRBV28	CASISYSGSQPQHF	TGTGCCAGCATCTCCTACAGTGGGTCCCAGCCCCAGCATTTT
TRBJ2-3	-	-	12	TRBV28	CASRGSFDTQYF	TGTGCCAGCAGAGGTAGCTTCGATACGCAGTATTTT
TRBJ1-2	-	-	13	TRBV19	CASSIGGFYGYTF	TGTGCCAGTAGTATTGGAGGATTCTATGGCTACACCTTC
TRBJ1-1	TRBD1	-	15	TRBV30	CAWSDRSGTGGAAFF	TGTGCCTGGAGTGACCGATCCGGGACAGGGGGAGCCGCTTTCTTT
TRBJ2-7	-	-	15	TRBV11-2	CASSLDRLAVYEQYF	TGTGCCAGCAGCTTAGACAGGTTAGCGGTCTACGAGCAGTACTTC
TRBJ1-1	-	-	13	TRBV18	CASSETGPAEAFF	TGTGCCAGCTCAGAAACGGGGCCGGCTGAAGCTTTCTTT
TRBJ2-7	-	-	14	TRBV4-1	CASSQEKGPYEQYF	TGCGCCAGCAGCCAAGAGAAGGGGCCCTACGAGCAGTACTTC
TRBJ2-5	TRBD2	-	15	TRBV5-1	CASSLERGAWETQYF	TGCGCCAGCAGCTTAGAGCGGGGGGCGTGGGAGACCCAGTACTTC
TRBJ2-1	-	few	16	TRBV7-2	CASSLGAPSSYNEQFF	TGTGCCAGCAGCTTAGGTGCGCCCAGCTCCTACAATGAGCAGTTCTTC
TRBJ1-5	-	-	18	TRBV5-1	CASSLRPLDGDSNQPQHF	TGCGCCAGCAGTTTGAGGCCTCTTGATGGGGATAGCAATCAGCCCCAGCATTTT
TRBJ2-7	-	-	11	TRBV23-1	CAPRHRYEQYF	TGCGCCCCACGCCACCGCTACGAGCAGTACTTC
TRBJ2-3	-	-	14	TRBV19	CASSRDTLTDTQYF	TGTGCCAGTAGTAGGGACACGCTCACAGATACGCAGTATTTT
TRBJ1-1	TRBD1	few	17	TRBV7-8	CASSLADPGQMNTEAFF	TGTGCCAGCAGCTTAGCAGATCCGGGACAGATGAACACTGAAGCTTTCTTT
TRBJ1-5	-	-	15	TRBV9	CASPPGGGKRGAQHF	TGTGCCAGCCCCCCGGGAGGGGGGAAAAGAGGGGCCCAGCATTTT
TRBJ2-1	TRBD2	-	16	TRBV24-1	CATSDLWTSGNNEQFF	TGTGCCACCAGTGATTTATGGACTAGCGGCAACAATGAGCAGTTCTTC
TRBJ1-3	-	-	14	TRBV18	CASSRDGSGNTIYF	TGTGCCAGCTCACGGGACGGCTCTGGAAACACCATATATTTT
TRBJ2-7	-	-	14	TRBV6-5	CASRTRTITYEQYF	TGTGCCAGCAGGACGAGGACAATCACCTACGAGCAGTACTTC
TRBJ2-1	-	-	15	TRBV7-6	CASSLGLGTYNEQFF	TGTGCCAGCAGCCTCGGCTTAGGGACTTACAATGAGCAGTTCTTC
TRBJ2-3	TRBD2	-	17	TRBV27	CASSLSGLAGVPDTQYF	TGTGCCAGCAGTTTATCTGGGCTAGCGGGAGTCCCAGATACGCAGTATTTT
TRBJ1-3	TRBD1	once	15	TRBV13	CASSSGTGSGNTIYF	TGTGCCAGCAGCTCAGGGACAGGGTCTGGAAACACCATATATTTT
TRBJ1-4	-	-	15	TRBV4-2	CASSHNQGIGEKLFF	TGTGCCAGCAGCCACAACCAGGGAATTGGAGAAAAACTGTTTTTT
TRBJ1-1	-	-	15	TRBV19	CASSPRRVGLTEAFF	TGTGCCAGTAGTCCCCGGCGGGTTGGGCTCACTGAAGCTTTCTTT
TRBJ2-1	-	-	15	TRBV5-1	CASSLGSGAGDEQFF	TGCGCCAGCAGCTTGGGGTCTGGGGCTGGGGATGAGCAGTTCTTC
TRBJ2-7	TRBD1	-	15	TRBV5-1	CASNPRTGLTYEQYF	TGCGCCAGCAACCCGAGGACAGGGTTGACGTACGAGCAGTACTTC
TRBJ1-2	TRBD1	-	16	TRBV9	CASSTKTGGNDYGYTF	TGTGCCAGCAGCACCAAGACAGGGGGGAATGACTATGGCTACACCTTC
TRBJ2-1	TRBD2	-	16	TRBV10-2	CASSWVGASGRNEQFF	TGCGCCAGCAGTTGGGTAGGGGCTAGCGGGAGAAATGAGCAGTTCTTC
TRBJ2-5	-	many	16	TRBV9	CASSVFSGALQETQYF	TGTGCCAGCAGCGTCTTCTCAGGGGCCCTCCAAGAGACCCAGTACTTC
TRBJ1-1	TRBD1	few	13	TRBV9	CASSVGQGAQAFF	TGTGCCAGCAGCGTAGGACAGGGTGCTCAAGCTTTCTTT